This TCR beta chain was sequenced during a study of breast tumors, draining lymph nodes, adjacent tissues. Overall study findings and caveats: Tumor TCR diversity was below lymph nodes but above nontumor tissue.

The lymph nodes were axillary draining lymph nodes from breast cancer patients. TCRdb reprocessed the multiplex PCR reads via MiXCR and lists one record per CDR3 protein. The sample holds nearly 200,000 distinct CDR3 sequences, approximately 31% seen once. The CDR3 spans 14 residues. Germline V gene sequence: CDR1 SGHRS, CDR2 YFSETQ. Points on this clonotype: The antigen is undetermined. This may stem from a read error, because a much larger clone lies one nucleotide away.

Sample: axillary lymph node tissue. This receptor was taken from a female donor with breast cancer. Some clones in this sample may be carry-over from other donors' samples. The chain combines TRBV5-1 with TRBJ2-5; weak D call: TRBD2 (6 bases). DNA for the CDR3: TGTGCCAGCAGCTTCAGTGGGGGGTGGGACACCCAGTACTTC. Its translation is CASSFSGGWDTQYF.